This TCR beta chain was identified during a study of T cell changes during pregnancy in multiple sclerosis. The table came from immunoSEQ multiplex PCR; TCRdb's copy has only in-frame clones and leaves some out. The sample lists about 70,000 clones; around 90% were seen once. Trimming took 2 bases from V and 14 from J, leaving 24 bases between them. The CDR3 runs 15 residues. The germline gives CDR1 MNHNS, CDR2 SASEGT. The sequence was obtained from a female donor in good health, enrolled as a control in a pregnancy study. The specimen was peripheral blood, collected in the second trimester of pregnancy. The chain couples TRBV6-1 to TRBJ1-2; D is uncertain. This CDR3 is CASSELRSADRRGTF. For the CDR3, the DNA is TGTGCCAGCAGTGAATTACGTTCGGCGGACCGACGAGGGACCTTC.